This TCR beta chain was identified in a study of type 1 and type 2 diabetes patients. The PCR template was genomic DNA. Amplification of the beta chain CDR3 used 30 forward and 13 reverse multiplex primers. Via MiXCR, TCRdb re-called the multiplex PCR reads, giving one row per CDR3 protein. The sample yields a few hundred thousand distinct CDR3 sequences, around 47% seen once. The V and J ends lost 4 bases and 10 bases, in that order; junction bases with no gene match: 6. This CDR3 is 13 amino acids long. CDR1 and CDR2 from the germline V gene are SGHTA and FQGNSA. The TCR was taken from a man younger than 30 with type 2 diabetes. Sequencing used peripheral blood mononuclear cells (PBMCs). V is TRBV7-2 and J is TRBJ1-1, with 10 bases fitting TRBD1. Here the CDR3 reads CASSSSRDRGAFF. CDR3 sequence (DNA): TGTGCCAGCAGCTCCAGCCGGGACAGGGGAGCTTTCTTT.